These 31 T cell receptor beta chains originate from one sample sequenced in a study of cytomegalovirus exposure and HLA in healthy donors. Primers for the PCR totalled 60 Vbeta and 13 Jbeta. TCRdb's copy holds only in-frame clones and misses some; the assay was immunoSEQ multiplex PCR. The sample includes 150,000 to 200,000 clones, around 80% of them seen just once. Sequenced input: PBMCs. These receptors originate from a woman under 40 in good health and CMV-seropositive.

The CDR3 sequence is CASSLTPQQGINYGYTF. CDR3 nucleotide sequence: TGTGCCAGCAGCTTAACCCCTCAACAGGGAATCAACTATGGCTACACCTTC. The chain is built from TRBV7-6 and TRBJ1-2, with D possibly matching TRBD1 (6 bases). The CDR3 length is 17 residues. CDR1 SGHVS and CDR2 FNYEAQ come from the germline V gene. Trimming pared 2 bases from V and 2 bases from J, leaving 18 bases between.

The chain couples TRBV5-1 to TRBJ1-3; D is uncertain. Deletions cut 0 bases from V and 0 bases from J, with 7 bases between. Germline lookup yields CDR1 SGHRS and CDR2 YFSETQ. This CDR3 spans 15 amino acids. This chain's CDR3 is CASSLGAVSGNTIYF. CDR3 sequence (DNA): TGCGCCAGCAGCTTGGGGGCAGTCTCTGGAAACACCATATATTTT.

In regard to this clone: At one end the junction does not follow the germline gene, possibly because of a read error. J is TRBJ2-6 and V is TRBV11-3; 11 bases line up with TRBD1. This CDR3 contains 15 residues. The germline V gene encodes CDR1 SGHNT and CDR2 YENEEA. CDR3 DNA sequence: TGTGCCAGCAGCTCACGGGACAGGGGGGCAAACGTCCTGACTTTC. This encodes CASSSRDRGANVLTF.

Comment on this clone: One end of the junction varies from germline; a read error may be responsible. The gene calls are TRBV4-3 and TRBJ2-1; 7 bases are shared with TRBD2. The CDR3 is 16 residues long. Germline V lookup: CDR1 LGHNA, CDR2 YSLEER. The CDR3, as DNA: TGCGCCAGCAGCCCTTGGATCGCTAGCGGAGACAATGCGCAGTTCTTC. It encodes CASSPWIASGDNAQFF.

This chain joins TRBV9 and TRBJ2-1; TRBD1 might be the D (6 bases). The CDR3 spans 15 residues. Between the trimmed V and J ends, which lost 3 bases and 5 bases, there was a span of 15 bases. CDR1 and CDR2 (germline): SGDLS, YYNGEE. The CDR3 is CASSATGTRDNEQFF. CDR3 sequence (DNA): TGTGCCAGCAGCGCCACCGGGACACGGGACAATGAGCAGTTCTTC.

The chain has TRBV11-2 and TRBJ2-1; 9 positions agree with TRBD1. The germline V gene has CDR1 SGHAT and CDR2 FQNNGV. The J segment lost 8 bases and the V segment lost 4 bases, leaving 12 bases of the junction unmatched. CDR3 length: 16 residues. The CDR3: CASSSQDRGLVDEQFF. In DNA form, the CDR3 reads TGTGCCAGCAGCTCACAGGACAGGGGACTTGTCGATGAGCAGTTCTTC.

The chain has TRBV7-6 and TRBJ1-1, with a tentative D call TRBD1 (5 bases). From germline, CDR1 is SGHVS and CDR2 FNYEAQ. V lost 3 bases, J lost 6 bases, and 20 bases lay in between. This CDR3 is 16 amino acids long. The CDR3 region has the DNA TGTGCCAGCAGCTTGGGACCCCGGGGGGTAGAGGCTGAAGCTTTCTTT. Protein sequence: CASSLGPRGVEAEAFF.

CDR3 DNA: TGTGCCATCACTTCGGGACAGGGGGTCTACGAGCAGTACTTC. Translated, it gives CAITSGQGVYEQYF. The chain uses TRBV28 and TRBJ2-7; 11 nucleotides agree with TRBD1. This CDR3 contains 14 residues. In germline, CDR1 is MDHEN, CDR2 SYDVKM. V trimming: 10 bases; J trimming: 3 bases; junction bases outside the gene matches: 8.

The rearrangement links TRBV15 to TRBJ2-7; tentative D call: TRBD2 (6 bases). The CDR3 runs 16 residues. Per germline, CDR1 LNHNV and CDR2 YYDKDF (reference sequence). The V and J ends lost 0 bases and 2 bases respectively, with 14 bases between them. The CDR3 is CATSRELRGTTYEQYF. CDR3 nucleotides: TGTGCCACCAGCAGAGAATTGCGGGGCACAACCTACGAGCAGTACTTC.

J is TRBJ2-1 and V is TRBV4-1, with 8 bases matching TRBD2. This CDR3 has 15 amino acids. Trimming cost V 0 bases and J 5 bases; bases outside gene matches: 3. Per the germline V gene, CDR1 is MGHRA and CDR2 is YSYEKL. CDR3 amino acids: CASSQELAEDNEQFF. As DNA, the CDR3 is TGCGCCAGCAGCCAAGAACTAGCGGAGGACAATGAGCAGTTCTTC.

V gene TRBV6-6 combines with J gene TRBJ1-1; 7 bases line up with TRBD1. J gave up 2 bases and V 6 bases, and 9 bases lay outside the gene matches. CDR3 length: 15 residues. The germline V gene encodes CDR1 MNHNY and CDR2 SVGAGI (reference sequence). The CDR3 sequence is CASSNRDRENTEAFF. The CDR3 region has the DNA TGTGCCAGCAGCAACCGCGACAGGGAAAACACTGAAGCTTTCTTT.

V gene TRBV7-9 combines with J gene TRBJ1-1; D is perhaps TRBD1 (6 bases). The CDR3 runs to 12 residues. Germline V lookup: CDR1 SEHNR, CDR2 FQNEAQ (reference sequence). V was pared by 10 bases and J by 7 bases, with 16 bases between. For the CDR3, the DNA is TGTGCCACCGAGCAGGGGTCAGATGAAGCTTTCTTT. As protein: CATEQGSDEAFF.

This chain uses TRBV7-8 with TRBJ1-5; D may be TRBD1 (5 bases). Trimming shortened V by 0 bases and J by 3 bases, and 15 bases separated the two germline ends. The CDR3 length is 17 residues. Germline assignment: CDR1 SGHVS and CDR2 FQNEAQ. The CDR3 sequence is CASSLAEWGGSNQPQHF. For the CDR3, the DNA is TGTGCCAGCAGCTTAGCGGAGTGGGGGGGGTCCAATCAGCCCCAGCATTTT.

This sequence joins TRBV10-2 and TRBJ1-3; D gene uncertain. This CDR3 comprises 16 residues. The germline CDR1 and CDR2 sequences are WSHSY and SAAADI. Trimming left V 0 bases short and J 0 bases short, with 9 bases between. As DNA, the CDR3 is TGCGCCAGCAGTGAGTCATCCACGAGCTCTGGAAACACCATATATTTT. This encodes CASSESSTSSGNTIYF.

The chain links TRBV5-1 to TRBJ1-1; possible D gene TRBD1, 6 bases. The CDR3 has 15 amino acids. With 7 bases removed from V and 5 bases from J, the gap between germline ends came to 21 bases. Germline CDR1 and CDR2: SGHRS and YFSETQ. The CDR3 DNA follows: TGCGCCAGCGGGGGAACAGGGACCCCGGGTACTGAAGCTTTCTTT. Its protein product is CASGGTGTPGTEAFF. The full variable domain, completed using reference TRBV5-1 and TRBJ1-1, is KAGVTQTPRYLIKTRGQQVTLSCSPISGHRSVSWYQQTPGQGLQFLFEYFSETQRNKGNFPGRFSGRQFSNSRSEMNVSTLELGDSALYLCASGGTGTPGTEAFFGQGTRLTVV.

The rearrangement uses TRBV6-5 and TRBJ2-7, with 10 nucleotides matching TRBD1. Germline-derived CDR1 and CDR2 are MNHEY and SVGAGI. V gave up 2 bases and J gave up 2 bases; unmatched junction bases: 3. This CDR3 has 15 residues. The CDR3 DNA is TGTGCCAGCAGTTACCGGGACAGGGGCCCCTACGAGCAGTACTTC. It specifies CASSYRDRGPYEQYF.

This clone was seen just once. Written as DNA, the CDR3 is TGCGCCAGCAGCTTGTGGTGGCAGGGTAGCACAGATACGCAGTATTTT. Its protein product is CASSLWWQGSTDTQYF. The chain links TRBV5-1 to TRBJ2-3; tentative D call: TRBD1 (5 bases). This CDR3 has 16 residues. Per the germline V gene, CDR1 is SGHRS and CDR2 is YFSETQ. V lost 1 base and J lost 0, with 12 bases in between.

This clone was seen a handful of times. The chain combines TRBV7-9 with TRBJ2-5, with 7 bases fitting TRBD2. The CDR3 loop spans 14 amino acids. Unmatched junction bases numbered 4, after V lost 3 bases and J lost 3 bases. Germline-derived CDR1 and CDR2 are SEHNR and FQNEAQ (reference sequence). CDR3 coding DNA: TGTGCCAGCAGCTTCACTAGCGAAGAAGAGACCCAGTACTTC. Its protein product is CASSFTSEEETQYF.

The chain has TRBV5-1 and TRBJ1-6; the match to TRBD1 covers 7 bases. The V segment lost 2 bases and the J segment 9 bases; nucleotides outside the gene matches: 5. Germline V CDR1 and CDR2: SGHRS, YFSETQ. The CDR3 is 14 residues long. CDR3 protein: CASSLGTDLSPLHF. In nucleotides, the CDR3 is TGCGCCAGCAGCTTAGGGACAGATCTTTCACCCCTCCACTTT.

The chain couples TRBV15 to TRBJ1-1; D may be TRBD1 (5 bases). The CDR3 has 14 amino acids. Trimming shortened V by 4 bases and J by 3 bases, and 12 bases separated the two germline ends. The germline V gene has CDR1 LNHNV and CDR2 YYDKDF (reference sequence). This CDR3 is CATSMEGGDTEAFF. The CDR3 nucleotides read TGTGCCACCAGCATGGAGGGAGGGGACACTGAAGCTTTCTTT.

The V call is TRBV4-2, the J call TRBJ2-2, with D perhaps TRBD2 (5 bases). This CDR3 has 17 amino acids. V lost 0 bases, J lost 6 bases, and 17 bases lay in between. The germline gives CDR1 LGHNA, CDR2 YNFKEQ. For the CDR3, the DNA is TGTGCCAGCAGCCAAGACCTAGCTCTACTGATGTCCGGGGAGCTGTTTTTT. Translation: CASSQDLALLMSGELFF.

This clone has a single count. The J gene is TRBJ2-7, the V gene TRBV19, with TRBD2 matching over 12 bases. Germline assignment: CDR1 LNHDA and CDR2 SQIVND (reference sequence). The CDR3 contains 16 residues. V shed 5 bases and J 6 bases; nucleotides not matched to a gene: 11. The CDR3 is CASSLRTSGASGEQYF. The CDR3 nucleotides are TGTGCCAGTAGTCTCAGGACTAGCGGGGCCTCGGGCGAGCAGTACTTC.

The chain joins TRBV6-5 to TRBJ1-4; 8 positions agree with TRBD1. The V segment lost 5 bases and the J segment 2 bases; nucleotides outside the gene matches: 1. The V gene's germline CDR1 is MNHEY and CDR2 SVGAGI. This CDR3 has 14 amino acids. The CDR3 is CASSRQGTNEKLFF. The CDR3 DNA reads TGTGCCAGCAGTCGACAGGGGACTAATGAAAAACTGTTTTTT.

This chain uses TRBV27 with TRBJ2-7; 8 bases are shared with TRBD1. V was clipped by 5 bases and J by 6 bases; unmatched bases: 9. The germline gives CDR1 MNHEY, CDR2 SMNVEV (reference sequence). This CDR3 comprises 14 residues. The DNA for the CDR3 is TGTGCCAGCAGTCCTACCCAGGGGGCGGGCGAGCAGTACTTC. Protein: CASSPTQGAGEQYF.

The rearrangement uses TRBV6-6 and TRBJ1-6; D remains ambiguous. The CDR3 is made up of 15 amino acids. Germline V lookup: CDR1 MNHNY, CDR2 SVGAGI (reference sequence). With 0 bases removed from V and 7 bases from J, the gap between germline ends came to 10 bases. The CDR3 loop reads CASSYSGGGNSPLHF. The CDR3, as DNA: TGTGCCAGCAGTTACTCCGGCGGAGGGAATTCACCCCTCCACTTT.

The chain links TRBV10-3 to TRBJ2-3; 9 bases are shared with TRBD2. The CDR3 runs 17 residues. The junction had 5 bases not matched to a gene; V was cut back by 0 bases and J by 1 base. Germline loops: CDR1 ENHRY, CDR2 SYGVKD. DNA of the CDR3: TGTGCCATCAGTGAGTCGACTAGCGGAATACGCACAGATACGCAGTATTTT. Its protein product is CAISESTSGIRTDTQYF.

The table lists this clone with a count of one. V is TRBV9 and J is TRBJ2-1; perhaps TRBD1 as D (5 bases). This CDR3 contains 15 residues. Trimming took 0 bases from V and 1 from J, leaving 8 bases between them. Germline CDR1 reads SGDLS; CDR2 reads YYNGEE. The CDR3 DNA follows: TGTGCCAGCAGCGTAGAGGGGTGGTCCTACAATGAGCAGTTCTTC. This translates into CASSVEGWSYNEQFF.

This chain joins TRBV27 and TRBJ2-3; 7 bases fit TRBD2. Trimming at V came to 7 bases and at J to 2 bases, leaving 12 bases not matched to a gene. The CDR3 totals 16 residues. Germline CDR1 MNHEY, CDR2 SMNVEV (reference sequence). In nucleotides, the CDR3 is TGTGCCAGCACCCTCCTGTCGGGGGGACTCACAGATACGCAGTATTTT. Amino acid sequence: CASTLLSGGLTDTQYF.

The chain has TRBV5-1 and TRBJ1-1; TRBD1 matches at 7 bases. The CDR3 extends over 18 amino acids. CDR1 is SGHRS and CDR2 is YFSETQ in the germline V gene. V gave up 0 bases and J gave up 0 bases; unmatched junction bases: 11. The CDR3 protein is CASSLVRRDSFMNTEAFF. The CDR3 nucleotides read TGCGCCAGCAGCTTGGTCCGAAGGGACAGCTTCATGAACACTGAAGCTTTCTTT.

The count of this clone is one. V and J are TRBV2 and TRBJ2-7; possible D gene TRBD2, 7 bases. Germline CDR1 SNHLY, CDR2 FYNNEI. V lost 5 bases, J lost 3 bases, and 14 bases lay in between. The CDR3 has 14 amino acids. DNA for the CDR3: TGTGCCAGCAGTAGGGGGGGGCAATTCTACGAGCAGTACTTC. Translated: CASSRGGQFYEQYF.

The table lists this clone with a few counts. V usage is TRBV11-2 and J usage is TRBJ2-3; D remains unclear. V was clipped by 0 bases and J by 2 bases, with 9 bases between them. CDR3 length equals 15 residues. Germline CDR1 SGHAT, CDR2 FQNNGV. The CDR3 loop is CASSLEPSFTDTQYF. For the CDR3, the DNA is TGTGCCAGCAGCTTAGAGCCGAGTTTCACAGATACGCAGTATTTT.